These 8 T cell receptor beta chains originate from one sample sequenced in a study of blood T cell repertoires in COVID-19. Assay used: immunoSEQ multiplex PCR; TCRdb lists only in-frame clones, some missing. Here the sample spans approximately 100,000 clones, approximately 81% being singletons. Sequencing used peripheral blood. The origin of the receptors is a human donor in a cohort sampled during active COVID-19.

V gene TRBV12-5 combines with J gene TRBJ2-7; 9 nucleotides agree with TRBD2. Germline CDR1 reads LGHNT; CDR2 reads FRNRAP. The CDR3 runs 14 residues. The V and J ends lost 6 bases and 7 bases, in that order; junction bases with no gene match: 10. This chain's CDR3 is CASGLAGAIGEQYF. The CDR3 DNA is TGTGCTAGTGGCTTAGCGGGGGCAATAGGGGAGCAGTACTTC. The variable domain in full, with the rest retrieved from reference TRBV12-5 and TRBJ2-7, is DARVTQTPRHKVTEMGQEVTMRCQPILGHNTVFWYRQTMMQGLELLAYFRNRAPLDDSGMPKDRFSAEMPDATLATLKIQPSEPRDSAVYFCASGLAGAIGEQYFGPGTRLTVT.

V usage is TRBV13 and J usage is TRBJ2-1; 7 bases align to TRBD1. Germline-derived CDR1 and CDR2 are PRHDT and FYEKMQ (reference sequence). Germline trimming cut 5 bases from V and 5 bases from J; bases unmatched to any gene: 24. The CDR3 contains 20 residues. The CDR3 reads CASSRPRQGRNIRANNEQFF. CDR3 sequence (DNA): TGTGCCAGCAGCCGACCACGACAGGGCCGGAACATTCGGGCAAACAATGAGCAGTTCTTC.

This chain links TRBV4-3 with TRBJ2-7; TRBD1 matches at 7 bases. The germline gives CDR1 LGHNA, CDR2 YSLEER. This CDR3 is 13 amino acids long. Trimming took 2 bases from V and 9 from J; bases not matched to a gene: 7. The CDR3 sequence: CASSQKTGTAQYF. The CDR3 DNA reads TGCGCCAGCAGCCAAAAGACTGGGACAGCGCAGTACTTC.

This chain joins TRBV4-1 and TRBJ1-6, with 9 bases that match TRBD1. The CDR3 is 17 residues long. Germline CDR1 reads MGHRA; CDR2 reads YSYEKL. The trim removed 2 bases at V and 8 bases at J, leaving 10 bases unmatched. The CDR3 DNA follows: TGCGCCAGCAGCCAACTCCGGACAGGGGTCACCTATTCACCCCTCCACTTT. Its translation: CASSQLRTGVTYSPLHF.

The V gene is TRBV5-5, the J gene TRBJ1-1; no firm D call. V dropped 2 bases and J dropped 3 bases, with 14 bases sitting between them. This CDR3 is 15 amino acids long. Germline CDR1 is SGHKS and CDR2 is YYEKEE (reference sequence). The CDR3 nucleotides read TGTGCCAGCAGCTTTTGGAGGGTCGGGGACACTGAAGCTTTCTTT. This translates into CASSFWRVGDTEAFF. Using reference TRBV5-5 and TRBJ1-1 for the parts outside the CDR3, the full variable domain is DAGVTQSPTHLIKTRGQQVTLRCSPISGHKSVSWYQQVLGQGPQFIFQYYEKEERGRGNFPDRFSARQFPNYSSELNVNALLLGDSALYLCASSFWRVGDTEAFFGQGTRLTVV.

The chain uses TRBV24-1 and TRBJ1-1, with D unresolved. V lost 4 bases and J lost 0, with 8 bases in between. Germline V gene lookup returns CDR1 KGHDR and CDR2 SFDVKD. The CDR3 loop spans 14 amino acids. The CDR3 sequence is CATSDPGMNTEAFF. Written as DNA, the CDR3 is TGTGCCACCAGTGACCCGGGGATGAACACTGAAGCTTTCTTT.

The chain has TRBV6-5 and TRBJ1-1, with TRBD1 matching 7 bases. V lost 4 bases and J lost 6; bases outside the gene matches: 8. The CDR3 extends over 14 amino acids. Germline V CDR1 and CDR2: MNHEY, SVGAGI. CDR3 protein: CASSSAPRGAEAFF. DNA of the CDR3: TGTGCCAGCAGTTCCGCTCCCAGGGGGGCTGAAGCTTTCTTT.

The chain employs TRBV2 and TRBJ1-2; the D gene is possibly TRBD1 (6 bases). Germline-derived CDR1 and CDR2 are SNHLY and FYNNEI. V was shortened by 6 bases and J by 6 bases, with 11 bases between the two germline ends. The CDR3 runs to 12 residues. The CDR3 reads CASSGTGNGYTF. For the CDR3, the DNA is TGTGCCAGCAGCGGAACAGGGAATGGCTACACCTTC. The variable domain in full, completed from reference TRBV2 and TRBJ1-2, reads EPEVTQTPSHQVTQMGQEVILRCVPISNHLYFYWYRQILGQKVEFLVSFYNNEISEKSEIFDDQFSVERPDGSNFTLKIRSTKLEDSAMYFCASSGTGNGYTFGSGTRLTVV.